Shown below are 10 T cell receptor beta chains from a single sample sequenced in a study of T cells in Graves' hyperthyroidism and ophthalmopathy. Researchers took RNA transcripts and amplified the TCR beta CDR3 regions from them. The HTBI primer set drove a first-round RT-PCR of the TCR CDR3. From the multiplex PCR reads, TCRdb called clonotypes with MiXCR, one entry per CDR3 protein. The profile shows 250,000 or so distinct CDR3 sequences, about 14% of them singletons. The specimen sequenced was blood. Receptor source: a woman aged 40 to 55 with Graves' hyperthyroidism that later progressed to Graves' ophthalmopathy.

This clonotype has more than one count but fewer than ten. This rearrangement joins TRBV5-6 to TRBJ1-1; D is perhaps TRBD1 (5 bases). CDR1 is SGHDT and CDR2 is YYEEEE in the germline V gene. V lost 2 bases, J lost 6 bases, and 8 bases lay in between. CDR3 length equals 12 residues. The DNA of the CDR3 is TGTGCCAGCAGCTTAGGGGTCTCTGAAGCTTTCTTT. It specifies CASSLGVSEAFF.

Of note for this clonotype: A much larger clone sits a single nucleotide away, making a read error possible. The missing conserved phenylalanine or tryptophan at the end of this CDR3 makes a read error likely. The rearrangement links TRBV30 to TRBJ1-4, with D possibly being TRBD1 (5 bases). V lost 2 bases, J lost 4 bases, and 11 bases lay in between. Germline V gene lookup returns CDR1 GTSNPN and CDR2 SVGIG (reference sequence). CDR3 length equals 14 residues. CDR3 sequence: CAWSRGVVNEKLFL. The CDR3 DNA reads TGTGCCTGGAGTCGGGGGGTTGTTAATGAAAAACTGTTTCTT.

This clonotype was picked up many times. The V call is TRBV2, the J call TRBJ2-3; the D gene could be TRBD1 or TRBD2 (6 bases each). This CDR3 spans 12 amino acids. Germline CDR1 SNHLY, CDR2 FYNNEI. Trimming shortened V by 8 bases and J by 5 bases, and 11 bases separated the two germline ends. The CDR3 here is CASGGRGDTQYF. For the CDR3, the DNA is TGTGCCAGCGGGGGGCGGGGAGATACGCAGTATTTT.

This clonotype appeared many times. The rearrangement joins TRBV5-5 to TRBJ1-4; D ambiguous. CDR3 size: 16 residues. V lost 1 base and J 0 bases, leaving 10 bases between the germline ends. CDR1 and CDR2 (germline): SGHKS, YYEKEE (reference sequence). The chain's CDR3 is CASSLNPPATNEKLFF. CDR3 nucleotide sequence: TGTGCCAGCAGCTTGAACCCACCTGCAACTAATGAAAAACTGTTTTTT.

In its sample, this clonotype was seen many times. The chain has TRBV5-8 and TRBJ2-3, with TRBD2 identical over 12 bases. The CDR3 loop spans 15 amino acids. V trimming: 1 base; J trimming: 5 bases; junction bases outside the gene matches: 2. Per the germline V gene, CDR1 is SGHTS and CDR2 is YDEGEE. Here the CDR3 reads CASSLSTSGGDTQYF. The CDR3 DNA follows: TGTGCCAGCAGCTTGTCGACTAGCGGGGGAGATACGCAGTATTTT. Full variable domain (rest looked up from reference TRBV5-8 and TRBJ2-3): EAGVTQSPTHLIKTRGQQATLRCSPISGHTSVYWYQQALGLGLQFLLWYDEGEERNRGNFPPRFSGRQFPNYSSELNVNALELEDSALYLCASSLSTSGGDTQYFGPGTRLTVL.

This clonotype was recorded many times. The V call is TRBV7-8, the J call TRBJ2-2; no firm D call. The germline CDR1 and CDR2 sequences are SGHVS and FQNEAQ. Trimming took off 2 bases at V and 1 base at J, with 17 bases between the two ends. The CDR3 is 18 amino acids. CDR3 sequence reads: CASSLSWFRAGNTGELFF. The CDR3 DNA follows: TGTGCCAGCAGCTTATCCTGGTTTAGGGCAGGGAACACCGGGGAGCTGTTTTTT.

This clonotype was counted many times. The chain couples TRBV12-3 or TRBV12-4 to TRBJ1-6, with unresolved D. The CDR3 loop spans 14 amino acids. V lost 1 base to trimming and J lost 7 bases, with 8 bases between them. CDR3 coding DNA: TGTGCCAGCAGTTTAGACACCCGAAATTCACCCCTCCACTTT. This translates into CASSLDTRNSPLHF.

This clonotype was observed many times. The rearrangement links TRBV19 to TRBJ2-4, with 7 positions matching TRBD1. The V segment lost 6 bases and the J segment 1 base; nucleotides outside the gene matches: 15. The germline V gene has CDR1 LNHDA and CDR2 SQIVND (reference sequence). The CDR3 is 18 amino acids. The CDR3 sequence is CASSTVGTALLAKNIQYF. The DNA for the CDR3 is TGTGCCAGTAGCACGGTCGGGACAGCACTATTGGCCAAAAACATTCAGTACTTC.

The chain is built from TRBV7-2 and TRBJ1-5; D call uncertain. CDR1 and CDR2 (germline): SGHTA, FQGNSA. Trimming pared 1 base from V and 4 bases from J, leaving 14 bases between. This CDR3 comprises 16 residues. This chain's CDR3 is CASSLVTRDINQPQHF. The CDR3 bases are TGTGCCAGCAGCTTAGTAACTCGGGATATAAATCAGCCCCAGCATTTT.

This clonotype was detected a few times. The V gene is TRBV20-1, the J gene TRBJ2-3; D not certain. The CDR3 is 11 amino acids. Germline CDR1 and CDR2: DFQATT and SNEGSKA (reference sequence). Trimming stripped 3 bases from V and 14 bases from J, with 15 bases between. The chain's CDR3 is CSASPGRAPYF. The CDR3 nucleotides read TGCAGTGCTAGTCCCGGCCGGGCGCCGTATTTT.